Each of the 29 T cell receptor beta chains below was sequenced from the same sample in a study of radiation and T cells in renal cell carcinoma. TCRdb's copy holds only in-frame clones and misses some; the assay was immunoSEQ multiplex PCR. The table shows about 130,000 clones, with 85% to 90% occurring only once. The time point here: blood 2 weeks post-SBRT. Specified treatment: 15 Gy SBRT to primary tumor, nephrectomy 4 weeks later. The sequences come from blood, collected from a patient whose treatment included radiotherapy and nephrectomy. These receptors all come from a woman between 65 and 79 years old with renal cell carcinoma.

The rearrangement joins TRBV7-9 to TRBJ2-2; a weak D match, TRBD1 (6 bases). Germline assignment: CDR1 SEHNR and CDR2 FQNEAQ (reference sequence). This CDR3 region has 13 residues. Trimming took 3 bases from V and 5 from J, leaving 7 bases between them. CDR3 DNA: TGTGCCAGCAGCTTCCAGGGGACCGGGGAGCTGTTTTTT. Encoded protein: CASSFQGTGELFF.

The genes are TRBV5-1 and TRBJ2-1, with 7 bases lining up with TRBD2. Trimming took 4 bases from V and 4 from J; bases not matched to a gene: 5. Germline V gene data show CDR1 as SGHRS and CDR2 as YFSETQ. The CDR3 covers 14 residues. CDR3 residues: CASSPGGLYNEQFF. For the CDR3, the DNA is TGCGCCAGCAGCCCCGGGGGGTTGTACAATGAGCAGTTCTTC.

The J gene is TRBJ2-3, the V gene TRBV30; D gene ambiguous. The CDR3 is made up of 13 amino acids. V was pared by 5 bases and J by 3 bases, with 12 bases between. Germline V CDR1 and CDR2: GTSNPN, SVGIG (reference sequence). The CDR3: CAWQKGKTDTQYF. CDR3 DNA: TGTGCCTGGCAAAAAGGCAAAACAGATACGCAGTATTTT.

The gene calls are TRBV6-6 and TRBJ1-1; the D gene is possibly TRBD1 (6 bases). The CDR3 runs 15 residues. Germline CDR1 reads MNHNY; CDR2 reads SVGAGI (reference sequence). V was trimmed by 7 bases and J by 5 bases, leaving 20 bases between them. This CDR3 is CASTEGVQRGTEAFF. The CDR3 DNA follows: TGTGCCAGCACCGAGGGGGTCCAAAGGGGGACTGAAGCTTTCTTT.

With regard to this clone: One end of the junction is discordant with germline, which a read error may explain. The chain has TRBV2 and TRBJ2-5, with 9 bases that match TRBD1. CDR3 length: 14 amino acids. Germline loops: CDR1 SNHLY, CDR2 FYNNEI. The chain's CDR3 is CASRAGQGGEAQYF. The DNA of the CDR3 is TGTGCCAGCAGGGCGGGACAGGGAGGAGAGGCCCAGTACTTC.

V gene TRBV7-9 combines with J gene TRBJ1-5; D unresolved. The CDR3 totals 12 residues. The V end was cut by 7 bases, the J end by 5 bases, with 9 bases between. Germline values: CDR1 SEHNR, CDR2 FQNEAQ (reference sequence). CDR3: CASTRSDQPQHF. The CDR3 region has the DNA TGTGCCAGCACCAGGTCCGATCAGCCCCAGCATTTT.

The chain recombines TRBV6-1 with TRBJ2-7; D uncertain. The ends were cut back, 1 base at V and 12 bases at J, with 10 bases in the middle. The germline V gene encodes CDR1 MNHNS and CDR2 SASEGT. The CDR3 has 11 amino acids. CDR3 loop: CASSEGQTRYF. The DNA for the CDR3 is TGTGCCAGCAGTGAAGGGCAGACCCGGTACTTC.

Remarks on this clone: Other DNA sequences in the sample encode the same CDR3. This rearrangement joins TRBV30 to TRBJ1-4; D is uncertain. Per the germline V gene, CDR1 is GTSNPN and CDR2 is SVGIG (reference sequence). The CDR3 length is 16 residues. V shed 3 bases and J shed 8 bases, with 22 bases lying between them. CDR3 DNA sequence: TGTGCCTGGAGGAAGAGGTCAGCCAACCGTGGGGAAAAACTGTTTTTT. Protein sequence: CAWRKRSANRGEKLFF.

The chain links TRBV9 to TRBJ1-6; no clear D gene. The CDR3 spans 15 residues. Trimming left V 2 bases short and J 7 bases short, with 13 bases between. Looked up from germline, CDR1 is SGDLS and CDR2 is YYNGEE. This CDR3 reads CASSVLSSGNSPLHF. DNA of the CDR3: TGTGCCAGCAGCGTCCTCTCCTCGGGGAATTCACCCCTCCACTTT. The full variable domain, rest sourced from reference TRBV9 and TRBJ1-6, is DSGVTQTPKHLITATGQRVTLRCSPRSGDLSVYWYQQSLDQGLQFLIQYYNGEERAKGNILERFSAQQFPDLHSELNLSSLELGDSALYFCASSVLSSGNSPLHFGNGTRLTVT.

The chain has TRBV7-2 and TRBJ1-5, with D maybe TRBD1 (5 bases). Germline CDR1 reads SGHTA; CDR2 reads FQGNSA. The CDR3 length is 15 residues. The V and J ends lost 7 bases and 0 bases respectively, with 13 bases between them. CDR3 in DNA: TGTGCCAGCACCCGGGACCGAGATAGCAATCAGCCCCAGCATTTT. Its translation is CASTRDRDSNQPQHF.

V is TRBV5-1 and J is TRBJ2-1; 10 positions match TRBD1. The length of the CDR3 is 15 residues. Trimming removed 5 bases from V and 4 bases from J; junction bases left unmatched: 6. CDR1 and CDR2 (germline): SGHRS, YFSETQ. For the CDR3, the DNA is TGCGCCAGCAGTTCCGGGACAGGGGTTTACAATGAGCAGTTCTTC. Amino acids: CASSSGTGVYNEQFF. The whole variable domain, filled in from reference TRBV5-1 and TRBJ2-1, reads KAGVTQTPRYLIKTRGQQVTLSCSPISGHRSVSWYQQTPGQGLQFLFEYFSETQRNKGNFPGRFSGRQFSNSRSEMNVSTLELGDSALYLCASSSGTGVYNEQFFGPGTRLTVL.

V is TRBV7-8 and J is TRBJ1-2; no clear D. V was shortened by 5 bases and J by 5 bases, with 12 bases between the two germline ends. The germline gives CDR1 SGHVS, CDR2 FQNEAQ. CDR3 length equals 13 residues. In DNA form, the CDR3 reads TGTGCCAGCAGCGTCGCCAGCCGATATGGCTACACCTTC. This translates into CASSVASRYGYTF.

The chain is built from TRBV2 and TRBJ1-2; 10 positions agree with TRBD1. Trimming removed 8 bases from V and 3 bases from J; junction bases left unmatched: 9. The CDR3 totals 15 residues. Germline lookup yields CDR1 SNHLY and CDR2 FYNNEI. The DNA for the CDR3 is TGTGCCAGCGGGCGGGACAGGGGCCGGGACTATGGCTACACCTTC. The encoded protein is CASGRDRGRDYGYTF.

V gene TRBV5-1 combines with J gene TRBJ1-6; D is undetermined. CDR3 length: 15 residues. Trimming pared 0 bases from V and 7 bases from J, leaving 11 bases between. CDR1 is SGHRS, CDR2 YFSETQ, per germline. CDR3 nucleotides: TGCGCCAGCAGCTTGGCTCAGGCCGAGAATTCACCCCTCCACTTT. As protein: CASSLAQAENSPLHF. Looking up the rest from reference TRBV5-1 and TRBJ1-6 gives the full variable domain: KAGVTQTPRYLIKTRGQQVTLSCSPISGHRSVSWYQQTPGQGLQFLFEYFSETQRNKGNFPGRFSGRQFSNSRSEMNVSTLELGDSALYLCASSLAQAENSPLHFGNGTRLTVT.

J is TRBJ1-1 and V is TRBV10-1; a weak D match, TRBD1 (5 bases). The CDR3 is 13 residues long. The ends were cut back, 7 bases at V and 3 bases at J, with 12 bases in the middle. CDR1 WNHNN and CDR2 SYGVQD come from the germline V gene (reference sequence). CDR3 amino acids: CASNPGRDTEAFF. The CDR3 DNA reads TGCGCCAGCAATCCGGGGCGCGACACTGAAGCTTTCTTT.

In nucleotides, the CDR3 is TGTGCCAGCAGCTTAACAGGAGATACGCAGTATTTT. Amino acids: CASSLTGDTQYF. The rearrangement uses TRBV5-4 and TRBJ2-3, with a possible D match to TRBD1 (5 bases). Germline CDR1 is SGHNT and CDR2 is YYREEE (reference sequence). V lost 2 bases and J lost 5, with 6 bases in between. The CDR3 runs to 12 residues.

This rearrangement joins TRBV6-4 to TRBJ1-6; D uncertain. CDR1 and CDR2 (germline): MRHNA, SNTAGT. Trimming shortened V by 3 bases and J by 7 bases, and 10 bases separated the two germline ends. CDR3 length equals 14 residues. DNA for the CDR3: TGTGCCAGCAGTGAGCAGACGGGCAATTCACCCCTCCACTTT. It translates to CASSEQTGNSPLHF.

This clone was detected a few times. CDR3 DNA sequence: TGCGCCAGCAGCCAAGGGGGAAAGACCCAGTACTTC. Its protein product is CASSQGGKTQYF. The chain has TRBV4-3 and TRBJ2-5; D call uncertain. The CDR3 consists of 12 residues. Per germline, CDR1 LGHNA and CDR2 YSLEER. Trimming removed 1 base from V and 6 bases from J, with 6 bases in between.

This rearrangement joins TRBV2 to TRBJ1-5; D remains unclear. CDR1 and CDR2 (germline): SNHLY, FYNNEI. Trimming pared 3 bases from V and 3 bases from J, leaving 9 bases between. This CDR3 region has 14 residues. The DNA of the CDR3 is TGTGCCAGCAGTGATAGTCACCCCAATCAGCCCCAGCATTTT. The encoded protein is CASSDSHPNQPQHF.

This chain links TRBV18 with TRBJ2-2; D is undetermined. V lost 2 bases, J lost 3 bases, and 4 bases lay in between. This CDR3 is built from 13 residues. Germline lookup yields CDR1 KGHSH and CDR2 LQKENI. CDR3 nucleotide sequence: TGTGCCAGCTCACCAAGCCACACCGGGGAGCTGTTTTTT. Protein: CASSPSHTGELFF.

This chain uses TRBV7-2 with TRBJ1-6, with a tentative D call TRBD1 (6 bases). The CDR3 sequence is 14 residues long. The germline CDR1 and CDR2 sequences are SGHTA and FQGNSA. V lost 1 base and J lost 7, with 8 bases in between. The CDR3, as DNA: TGTGCCAGCAGCTTAGTACAGGGAAATTCACCCCTCCACTTT. It encodes CASSLVQGNSPLHF.

This clone was detected only once. This same CDR3 is encoded by further DNA sequences in the sample. The V call is TRBV5-4, the J call TRBJ1-6; D possibly corresponds to TRBD1 (5 bases). The CDR3 totals 15 residues. The germline gives CDR1 SGHNT, CDR2 YYREEE (reference sequence). Trimming removed 4 bases from V and 6 bases from J, with 14 bases in between. CDR3 loop: CASSEQDSSNSPLHF. The CDR3 DNA reads TGTGCCAGCAGCGAACAGGACTCTTCTAATTCACCCCTCCACTTT. The full variable domain, in which reference TRBV5-4 and TRBJ1-6 provide the parts outside the CDR3, is ETGVTQSPTHLIKTRGQQVTLRCSSQSGHNTVSWYQQALGQGPQFIFQYYREEENGRGNFPPRFSGLQFPNYSSELNVNALELDDSALYLCASSEQDSSNSPLHFGNGTRLTVT.

The CDR3 bases are TGTGCCAGTAGTATCATGGGACAGGGAGGGAGTCAGCCCCAGCATTTT. It yields the protein CASSIMGQGGSQPQHF. This rearrangement joins TRBV19 to TRBJ1-5; TRBD1 aligns across 9 bases. Germline CDR1 LNHDA, CDR2 SQIVND (reference sequence). J lost 6 bases, V lost 3 bases, and 9 bases had no gene match. There are 16 residues in the CDR3.

V gene TRBV6-5 combines with J gene TRBJ1-2, with D perhaps TRBD1 (6 bases). Trimming removed 10 bases from V and 3 bases from J, with 15 bases in between. Germline V gene lookup returns CDR1 MNHEY and CDR2 SVGAGI. The CDR3 spans 13 residues. CDR3 residues: CATRGGGDYGYTF. In nucleotides, the CDR3 is TGTGCCACCAGGGGAGGGGGGGACTATGGCTACACCTTC.

The V gene is TRBV20-1, the J gene TRBJ2-7; 7 nucleotides match TRBD2. Germline assignment: CDR1 DFQATT and CDR2 SNEGSKA (reference sequence). There are 11 residues in the CDR3. Trimming removed 7 bases from V and 2 bases from J; junction bases left unmatched: 2. The CDR3 DNA reads as TGCAGTGGAAGCGGGGCCTACGAGCAGTACTTC. It specifies CSGSGAYEQYF.

Here the CDR3 reads CASSQLLTAGQYLNTEAFF. CDR3 sequence (DNA): TGTGCCAGCAGCCAACTCCTTACGGCCGGACAGTATTTGAACACTGAAGCTTTCTTT. V usage is TRBV5-6 and J usage is TRBJ1-1; possible D gene TRBD1, 6 bases. This CDR3 has 19 residues. Trimming pared 4 bases from V and 0 bases from J, leaving 25 bases between. Germline V gene sequence: CDR1 SGHDT, CDR2 YYEEEE.

V and J are TRBV2 and TRBJ2-1; 9 nucleotides line up with TRBD2. The germline gives CDR1 SNHLY, CDR2 FYNNEI. The CDR3 extends over 14 amino acids. The trim removed 6 bases at V and 8 bases at J, leaving 8 bases unmatched. CDR3 loop: CASSLSGGRDEQFF. CDR3 sequence (DNA): TGTGCCAGCAGCCTTAGCGGGGGCCGGGATGAGCAGTTCTTC.

The chain combines TRBV6-5 with TRBJ2-7, with D possibly TRBD2 on 5 matching bases. Germline CDR1 is MNHEY and CDR2 is SVGAGI. The V gene lost 6 bases and the J gene lost 2 bases, with 14 bases spanning the gap. The CDR3 totals 14 residues. The DNA of the CDR3 is TGTGCCAGCAGGGGCGGACTGACTACCTACGAGCAGTACTTC. It encodes CASRGGLTTYEQYF.

V is TRBV19 and J is TRBJ1-5; D call uncertain. The CDR3 spans 14 residues. Germline values: CDR1 LNHDA, CDR2 SQIVND (reference sequence). V was clipped by 3 bases and J by 2 bases, with 8 bases between them. CDR3: CASSIRGGNQPQHF. CDR3 sequence (DNA): TGTGCCAGTAGTATTCGGGGAGGCAATCAGCCCCAGCATTTT.